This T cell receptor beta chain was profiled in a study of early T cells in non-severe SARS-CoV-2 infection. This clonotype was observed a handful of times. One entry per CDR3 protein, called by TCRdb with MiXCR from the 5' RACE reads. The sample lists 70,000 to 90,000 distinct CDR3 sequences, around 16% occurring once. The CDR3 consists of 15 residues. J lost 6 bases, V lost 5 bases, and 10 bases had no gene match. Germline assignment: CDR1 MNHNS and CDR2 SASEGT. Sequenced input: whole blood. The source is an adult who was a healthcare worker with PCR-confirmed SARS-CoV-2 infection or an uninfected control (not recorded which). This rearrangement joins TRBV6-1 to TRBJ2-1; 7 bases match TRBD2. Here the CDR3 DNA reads TGTGCCAGCAGTAAGCCGGGACTAAATTTCAATGAGCAGTTCTTC. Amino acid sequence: CASSKPGLNFNEQFF.